One and the same sample provided the 30 T cell receptor beta chains below, sequenced in a study of T cell responses to AZD1222 COVID-19 vaccine. The assay was immunoSEQ multiplex PCR, and TCRdb's table has in-frame clones only and misses some. The sample holds roughly 120,000 clones, about 90% seen once. The sample here was peripheral blood, taken on day 0 of AZD1222 vaccination. The receptors originated from an adult in good health.

This chain links TRBV5-4 with TRBJ1-1, with D perhaps matching TRBD1 (6 bases). The CDR3 spans 14 residues. Germline V gives CDR1 SGHNT, CDR2 YYREEE (reference sequence). V shed 1 base and J shed 3 bases, with 10 bases lying between them. The DNA for the CDR3 is TGTGCCAGCAGCTTGTGGGGGGCGGACACTGAAGCTTTCTTT. As protein: CASSLWGADTEAFF.

The chain recombines TRBV3-1 (or the pseudogene TRBV3-2) with TRBJ1-5; D is ambiguous. The CDR3 contains 14 residues. Germline V gene lookup returns CDR1 LGHDT and CDR2 YNNKEL (reference sequence). V lost 2 bases and J 3 bases, leaving 8 bases between the germline ends. The CDR3 DNA reads TGTGCCAGCAGCCAACTGGGGTACAATCAGCCCCAGCATTTT. It encodes CASSQLGYNQPQHF.

CDR3 residues: CASSSDRGESERDEQYF. The CDR3 DNA is TGTGCCAGCAGCTCCGACAGGGGGGAGTCCGAGAGAGACGAGCAGTACTTC. This sequence joins TRBV7-9 and TRBJ2-7; the match to TRBD1 covers 9 bases. The J segment lost 5 bases and the V segment lost 4 bases, leaving 15 bases of the junction unmatched. The CDR3 consists of 17 residues. CDR1 and CDR2 (germline): SEHNR, FQNEAQ (reference sequence).

The genes are TRBV11-3 and TRBJ2-2; 10 bases fit TRBD1. Per the germline V gene, CDR1 is SGHNT and CDR2 is YENEEA. V gave up 3 bases and J gave up 5 bases; unmatched junction bases: 3. This CDR3 comprises 15 residues. The CDR3 DNA reads as TGTGCCAGCAGCTTGGGACAGGGGCGGACCGGGGAGCTGTTTTTT. This codes for CASSLGQGRTGELFF.

The J gene is TRBJ2-3, the V gene TRBV11-2, with 13 bases lining up with TRBD2. Germline values: CDR1 SGHAT, CDR2 FQNNGV. This CDR3 is 18 amino acids long. J was trimmed by 3 bases and V by 4 bases; bases with no gene match: 10. Here the CDR3 reads CASSSPRTSGSETDTQYF. The CDR3 DNA sequence: TGTGCCAGCAGCTCTCCCCGGACTAGCGGGAGTGAAACAGATACGCAGTATTTT. The full variable domain, completed using reference TRBV11-2 and TRBJ2-3, is EAGVAQSPRYKIIEKRQSVAFWCNPISGHATLYWYQQILGQGPKLLIQFQNNGVVDDSQLPKDRFSAERLKGVDSTLKIQPAKLEDSAVYLCASSSPRTSGSETDTQYFGPGTRLTVL.

The chain is built from TRBV3-1 (or the pseudogene TRBV3-2) and TRBJ1-2; 7 positions match TRBD1. CDR1 and CDR2 (germline): LGHDT, YNNKEL (reference sequence). The CDR3 totals 16 residues. V dropped 7 bases and J dropped 2; count of bases not matched to a gene: 13. CDR3 loop: CASKPREGAWNYGYTF. The CDR3, as DNA: TGTGCCAGCAAGCCGAGGGAGGGGGCCTGGAACTATGGCTACACCTTC.

This chain joins TRBV18 and TRBJ1-1; 7 positions agree with TRBD1. CDR3 size: 14 residues. V trimming: 4 bases; J trimming: 3 bases; junction bases outside the gene matches: 5. Germline CDR1 KGHSH, CDR2 LQKENI. CDR3 DNA: TGTGCCAGCTCACAGAGGGGGCTGGACACTGAAGCTTTCTTT. Translating gives CASSQRGLDTEAFF.

V and J are TRBV7-9 and TRBJ2-5, with D possibly matching TRBD2 (5 bases). This CDR3 is 17 amino acids long. V was shortened by 2 bases and J by 2 bases, with 18 bases between the two germline ends. Germline V lookup: CDR1 SEHNR, CDR2 FQNEAQ (reference sequence). CDR3 sequence: CASSLKGLTGSQETQYF. The DNA of the CDR3 is TGTGCCAGCAGCTTAAAGGGTCTTACGGGGAGTCAAGAGACCCAGTACTTC.

V and J are TRBV9 and TRBJ2-1, with 11 bases identical to TRBD2. This CDR3 comprises 16 residues. The V segment lost 3 bases and the J segment 7 bases; nucleotides outside the gene matches: 9. Germline CDR1 SGDLS, CDR2 YYNGEE. DNA for the CDR3: TGTGCCAGCAGCGCCGGTAGCGGGGGGGTCGTAAATGAGCAGTTCTTC. Translating gives CASSAGSGGVVNEQFF.

The chain is built from TRBV29-1 and TRBJ2-1; 8 bases are a match to TRBD2. This CDR3 has 12 amino acids. The V segment lost 4 bases and the J segment 9 bases; nucleotides outside the gene matches: 5. Germline V gives CDR1 SQVTM, CDR2 ANQGSEA. The CDR3 nucleotides read TGCAGCGTTGCGCGGGGGGCGCGTGAGCAGTTCTTC. Amino acid sequence: CSVARGAREQFF.

J is TRBJ2-7 and V is TRBV7-9, with D hard to call. The V gene's germline CDR1 is SEHNR and CDR2 FQNEAQ (reference sequence). The CDR3 is 13 amino acids. V lost 11 bases to trimming and J lost 2 bases, with 16 bases between them. For the CDR3, the DNA is TGTGCCTCAACCCAGGCAGCAGCCTACGAGCAGTACTTC. Amino acid sequence: CASTQAAAYEQYF.

This chain joins TRBV9 and TRBJ2-1; unclear D gene. The germline CDR1 and CDR2 sequences are SGDLS and YYNGEE. Trimming cost V 2 bases and J 4 bases, with 7 bases left between them. The CDR3 contains 13 residues. The CDR3 here is CASSVGIYNEQFF. CDR3 nucleotide sequence: TGTGCCAGCAGCGTGGGGATTTACAATGAGCAGTTCTTC.

DNA of the CDR3: TGTGCCAGCAGCAGCAGACCCGGAGGGGGTGAGCAGTTCTTC. It encodes CASSSRPGGGEQFF. The chain joins TRBV3-1 (or the pseudogene TRBV3-2) to TRBJ2-1, with D perhaps being TRBD1 or TRBD2 (6 bases each). Germline lookup yields CDR1 LGHDT and CDR2 YNNKEL (reference sequence). The CDR3 runs to 14 residues. The ends were cut back, 5 bases at V and 9 bases at J, with 17 bases in the middle.

This rearrangement joins TRBV5-1 to TRBJ2-7; 8 positions agree with TRBD1. This CDR3 is built from 15 residues. Germline CDR1 SGHRS, CDR2 YFSETQ. V gave up 4 bases and J gave up 7 bases; unmatched junction bases: 13. This CDR3 reads CASSPPGRGRGEQYF. As DNA, the CDR3 is TGCGCCAGCAGCCCCCCGGGCAGGGGGCGGGGAGAGCAGTACTTC.

J is TRBJ1-6 and V is TRBV15, with no clear D. Trimming pared 0 bases from V and 10 bases from J, leaving 19 bases between. Per the germline V gene, CDR1 is LNHNV and CDR2 is YYDKDF (reference sequence). The CDR3 is 17 amino acids. The CDR3 DNA is TGTGCCACCAGCAGAGATTCCCGAGACCCAAGCGCGTCACCCCTCCACTTT. Residues: CATSRDSRDPSASPLHF.

This clone was seen a single time. Because the CDR3's place on the DNA is in doubt, the DNA is left out and the CDR3 is given as listed by TCRdb. The chain's CDR3 is CASSFRTGVPEAFF. This chain connects TRBV27 to TRBJ1-1; the table's D call, TRBD1, has no DNA check behind it. Germline CDR1 and CDR2: MNHEY and SMNVEV (reference sequence). The CDR3 is made up of 14 amino acids, end residues included.

The V and J genes are TRBV28 and TRBJ2-7, with a tentative D call TRBD1 (5 bases). The germline V gene encodes CDR1 MDHEN and CDR2 SYDVKM. Trimming took off 1 base at V and 2 bases at J, with 9 bases between the two ends. The CDR3 has 14 amino acids. CDR3 in DNA: TGTGCCAGCAGTTTATCGACAGTAACCTACGAGCAGTACTTC. Its translation is CASSLSTVTYEQYF.

The chain uses TRBV5-1 and TRBJ2-5; 9 nucleotides agree with TRBD2. The CDR3 has 15 amino acids. Trimming cost V 1 base and J 5 bases; bases outside gene matches: 6. Germline V gene data show CDR1 as SGHRS and CDR2 as YFSETQ. In nucleotides, the CDR3 is TGCGCCAGCAGCTTGTCGCGGGGGGGCAGGGAGACCCAGTACTTC. Protein: CASSLSRGGRETQYF.

The chain carries TRBV7-2 and TRBJ2-2; maybe TRBD2 (5 bases). Germline CDR1 SGHTA, CDR2 FQGNSA. This CDR3 contains 14 residues. V dropped 5 bases and J dropped 2 bases, with 9 bases sitting between them. CDR3 loop: CASSRTYNTGELFF. The CDR3 DNA reads TGTGCCAGCAGCCGGACTTATAACACCGGGGAGCTGTTTTTT.

This chain uses TRBV2 with TRBJ1-5; D remains unclear. The V gene's germline CDR1 is SNHLY and CDR2 FYNNEI. The CDR3 spans 14 residues. The germline V and J ends were trimmed by 4 bases and 4 bases, with 11 bases remaining between them. The CDR3 spells CASSANSENQPQHF. CDR3 DNA sequence: TGTGCCAGCAGTGCTAACAGCGAGAATCAGCCCCAGCATTTT. Full variable domain (remainder filled in from reference TRBV2 and TRBJ1-5): EPEVTQTPSHQVTQMGQEVILRCVPISNHLYFYWYRQILGQKVEFLVSFYNNEISEKSEIFDDQFSVERPDGSNFTLKIRSTKLEDSAMYFCASSANSENQPQHFGDGTRLSIL.

This clone has just one count. V is TRBV9 and J is TRBJ2-7; D might be TRBD2 (5 bases). CDR3 length: 14 residues. The germline V gene has CDR1 SGDLS and CDR2 YYNGEE. V was shortened by 3 bases and J by 2 bases, with 12 bases between the two germline ends. CDR3 region: CASSATPGAYEQYF. The CDR3, as DNA: TGTGCCAGCAGCGCGACCCCCGGGGCCTACGAGCAGTACTTC.

The rearrangement uses TRBV28 and TRBJ2-7; 8 nucleotides match TRBD1. Germline values: CDR1 MDHEN, CDR2 SYDVKM. The CDR3 is 14 amino acids. V shed 6 bases and J 3 bases; nucleotides not matched to a gene: 7. This CDR3 reads CASRLLGQGYEQYF. The CDR3 DNA sequence: TGTGCCAGCAGGCTCCTAGGACAGGGCTACGAGCAGTACTTC.

The gene calls are TRBV6-5 and TRBJ2-5; 9 nucleotides match TRBD1. The junction had 3 bases not matched to a gene; V was cut back by 1 base and J by 3 bases. The CDR3 loop spans 15 amino acids. Germline CDR1 MNHEY, CDR2 SVGAGI. The CDR3 loop reads CASSYLTGGKETQYF. CDR3 DNA sequence: TGTGCCAGCAGTTACTTAACAGGGGGCAAAGAGACCCAGTACTTC.

The genes are TRBV9 and TRBJ1-2, with a possible D match to TRBD1 (5 bases). Trimming took 0 bases from V and 4 from J, leaving 25 bases between them. CDR1 and CDR2 from the germline V gene are SGDLS and YYNGEE. The CDR3 runs to 19 residues. CDR3 bases: TGTGCCAGCAGCGTAGGACCGGGCAGGGAGGGCCCTATGACCTATGGCTACACCTTC. Translating gives CASSVGPGREGPMTYGYTF.

This chain links TRBV7-2 with TRBJ1-2, with 7 positions matching TRBD1. Germline CDR1 reads SGHTA; CDR2 reads FQGNSA. This CDR3 contains 13 residues. Unmatched junction bases numbered 3, after V lost 3 bases and J lost 5 bases. The CDR3 DNA reads as TGTGCCAGCAGCTTCGACAGGGATTATGGCTACACCTTC. It yields the protein CASSFDRDYGYTF.

Only one count was recorded for this clone. The V and J genes are TRBV21-1 and TRBJ2-7. TRBV21-1 is labeled a pseudogene. The CDR3 contains 17 residues. The CDR3 bases are TGTGCCAGCAGCAAAGCCGCGGCGCACAGCAGCTCCTACGAGCAGTACTTC. Translation: CASSKAAAHSSSYEQYF.

This clone was seen a single time. The V call is TRBV11-2, the J call TRBJ1-1, with 7 bases identical to TRBD1. Germline CDR1 reads SGHAT; CDR2 reads FQNNGV. This CDR3 is 15 amino acids long. After removal of 1 base from V and 7 bases from J, the junction contained 9 bases not matched to a gene. CDR3 loop: CASSLVPGGRGEAFF. In DNA, the CDR3 is TGTGCCAGCAGCTTAGTTCCAGGGGGGAGGGGTGAAGCTTTCTTT.

V is TRBV13 and J is TRBJ2-7; TRBD2 aligns across 8 bases. J was trimmed by 0 bases and V by 10 bases; bases with no gene match: 11. The CDR3 loop spans 15 amino acids. Germline V lookup: CDR1 PRHDT, CDR2 FYEKMQ (reference sequence). CDR3 nucleotide sequence: TGTGCCACCTCATCCAATGGACTAGCCTCCTACGAGCAGTACTTC. The encoded protein is CATSSNGLASYEQYF.

This clone was observed a single time. V and J are TRBV6-2 or TRBV6-3 and TRBJ2-5, with D possibly being TRBD2 (6 bases). V lost 2 bases and J 7 bases, leaving 26 bases between the germline ends. This CDR3 is built from 18 residues. The germline gives CDR1 MNHEY, CDR2 SVGEGT. CDR3 protein: CASSYGILADRSKTTQYF. The DNA of the CDR3 is TGTGCCAGCAGTTACGGCATCTTAGCGGACCGAAGTAAAACGACCCAGTACTTC.

This chain connects TRBV6-6 to TRBJ2-1, with 7 bases aligning to TRBD2. Looked up from germline, CDR1 is MNHNY and CDR2 is SVGAGI (reference sequence). Trimming cost V 7 bases and J 6 bases; bases outside gene matches: 6. The CDR3 runs 13 residues. The CDR3 DNA sequence: TGTGCCAGCATCCCGGGGGGAAGCAATGAGCAGTTCTTC. It specifies CASIPGGSNEQFF.